The 4 T cell receptor beta chains below all came from one sample that was sequenced in a study of blood T cell repertoires in COVID-19. Repertoires were generated with immunoSEQ multiplex PCR, while TCRdb's copy carries only in-frame clones and drops some. Among just over 200,000 clones listed, 80% were seen once. The sample taken for sequencing was peripheral blood. The receptors derive from a woman between 65 and 79 years old with acute or convalescent COVID-19.

This chain links TRBV10-3 with TRBJ1-1; TRBD1 matches at 10 bases. CDR1 is ENHRY and CDR2 is SYGVKD in the germline V gene. This CDR3 is built from 14 residues. The J segment lost 8 bases and the V segment lost 5 bases, leaving 8 bases of the junction unmatched. This CDR3 is CAISRDRGGPEAFF. In DNA, the CDR3 is TGTGCCATCAGTAGGGACAGGGGTGGCCCCGAAGCTTTCTTT.

CDR3 DNA: TGTGCCAGCAGTTTCGGCTCAGGGGGCAATGAGCAGTTCTTC. It is translated as CASSFGSGGNEQFF. The genes are TRBV27 and TRBJ2-1; 7 bases agree with TRBD1. The length of the CDR3 is 14 residues. Germline V gives CDR1 MNHEY, CDR2 SMNVEV (reference sequence). V lost 3 bases, J lost 6 bases, and 5 bases stayed unmatched.

The rearrangement joins TRBV6-5 to TRBJ2-6; 8 nucleotides agree with TRBD2. Looked up from germline, CDR1 is MNHEY and CDR2 is SVGAGI. J gave up 4 bases and V 7 bases, and 6 bases lay outside the gene matches. This CDR3 contains 15 residues. The CDR3 region has the DNA TGTGCCAGCACCCTTAGCGGGAAGGGGGCCAACGTCCTGACTTTC. Its protein is CASTLSGKGANVLTF.

The genes are TRBV5-6 and TRBJ1-2, with D unresolved. Germline V gene sequence: CDR1 SGHDT, CDR2 YYEEEE. With 0 bases removed from V and 2 bases from J, the gap between germline ends came to 8 bases. The CDR3 consists of 14 residues. The DNA for the CDR3 is TGTGCCAGCAGCTTGGTAAGCGGGAACTATGGCTACACCTTC. Translated: CASSLVSGNYGYTF.